The next 18 T cell receptor beta chains were all read from a single sample in a study of control samples from healthy donors and cancer patients. Sequencing used immunoSEQ multiplex PCR; TCRdb keeps in-frame clones, though not all of them. There are around 200,000 clones in the sample; 91% occur only once, and about 1.6% lies in the top ten. Input material: blood. Every receptor here comes from a woman aged 25-40 years in good health.

The J gene is TRBJ1-1, the V gene TRBV6-2 or TRBV6-3; 8 bases line up with TRBD1. Per the germline V gene, CDR1 is MNHEY and CDR2 is SVGEGT. The V and J ends lost 5 bases and 0 bases, in that order; junction bases with no gene match: 11. The length of the CDR3 is 17 residues. CDR3 region: CASSGTGGGHMNTEAFF. The CDR3 DNA reads TGTGCCAGCAGTGGGACAGGCGGTGGCCACATGAACACTGAAGCTTTCTTT.

In its sample, this clone was seen a few times. The V gene is TRBV2, the J gene TRBJ2-1; no clear D. Trimming cost V 3 bases and J 3 bases, with 0 bases left between them. The CDR3 has 11 residues. Germline V gene lookup returns CDR1 SNHLY and CDR2 FYNNEI. The CDR3 sequence is CASSDYNEQFF. The CDR3 DNA reads TGTGCCAGCAGTGACTACAATGAGCAGTTCTTC. The full variable domain, its missing parts supplied by reference TRBV2 and TRBJ2-1, is EPEVTQTPSHQVTQMGQEVILRCVPISNHLYFYWYRQILGQKVEFLVSFYNNEISEKSEIFDDQFSVERPDGSNFTLKIRSTKLEDSAMYFCASSDYNEQFFGPGTRLTVL.

CDR3 nucleotide sequence: TGTGCCAGCTCAACAGGTTATGGCTACACCTTC. Translating it yields CASSTGYGYTF. The chain is built from TRBV18 and TRBJ1-2, with D perhaps TRBD1 (5 bases). V shed 5 bases and J shed 5 bases, with 6 bases lying between them. The length of the CDR3 is 11 residues. Germline V lookup: CDR1 KGHSH, CDR2 LQKENI.

This clone was seen just once. The CDR3 reads CASSFQGQNQPQHF. The CDR3 nucleotides read TGTGCCAGTAGTTTCCAGGGACAGAATCAGCCCCAGCATTTT. J is TRBJ1-5 and V is TRBV19, with TRBD1 matching over 7 bases. The germline V gene encodes CDR1 LNHDA and CDR2 SQIVND (reference sequence). The CDR3 is 14 amino acids. The ends lost 5 bases at V and 4 bases at J; junction bases unmatched: 5.

J is TRBJ2-1 and V is TRBV24-1, with D perhaps TRBD2 (5 bases). This CDR3 has 13 residues. CDR1 and CDR2 from the germline V gene are KGHDR and SFDVKD. Trimming removed 4 bases at V and 8 bases at J, with 11 bases between. CDR3 loop: CATSDPLGHEQFF. CDR3 nucleotides: TGTGCCACCAGTGACCCACTAGGGCATGAGCAGTTCTTC.

This sequence joins TRBV6-5 and TRBJ1-1, with a possible D match to TRBD1 (5 bases). This CDR3 comprises 13 residues. CDR1 is MNHEY, CDR2 SVGAGI, per germline. Trimming pared 2 bases from V and 7 bases from J, leaving 11 bases between. In DNA, the CDR3 is TGTGCCAGCAGTTACCCAGGGCTAGGTGAAGCTTTCTTT. Protein: CASSYPGLGEAFF.

In its sample, this clone was seen once. This chain connects TRBV7-2 to TRBJ2-7; 9 positions agree with TRBD2. The length of the CDR3 is 15 residues. V trimming: 0 bases; J trimming: 2 bases; junction bases outside the gene matches: 2. Germline V gene data show CDR1 as SGHTA and CDR2 as FQGNSA. The CDR3 loop is CASSLAAGGPYEQYF. In DNA form, the CDR3 reads TGTGCCAGCAGCTTAGCTGCGGGAGGGCCCTACGAGCAGTACTTC.

The chain uses TRBV7-6 and TRBJ1-1; possible D gene TRBD1, 5 bases. With 1 base removed from V and 3 bases from J, the gap between germline ends came to 12 bases. Germline V CDR1 and CDR2: SGHVS, FNYEAQ. CDR3 size: 15 residues. This CDR3 is CASSLGGAGDTEAFF. CDR3 DNA sequence: TGTGCCAGCAGCTTAGGAGGGGCGGGGGACACTGAAGCTTTCTTT.

The chain employs TRBV2 and TRBJ1-2, with D unclear. Looked up from germline, CDR1 is SNHLY and CDR2 is FYNNEI. V was pared by 1 base and J by 2 bases, with 8 bases between. This CDR3 is 14 amino acids long. The CDR3 DNA reads as TGTGCCAGCAGTGAAGACTTGAGGAACTATGGCTACACCTTC. This codes for CASSEDLRNYGYTF.

The V gene is TRBV19, the J gene TRBJ2-5; TRBD1 matches 10 bases. Per germline, CDR1 LNHDA and CDR2 SQIVND (reference sequence). Unmatched junction bases numbered 7, after V lost 4 bases and J lost 5 bases. This CDR3 is built from 15 residues. The CDR3 sequence is CASSNRDRGEETQYF. As DNA, the CDR3 is TGTGCCAGTAGTAACCGGGACAGGGGAGAGGAGACCCAGTACTTC.

This chain uses TRBV11-2 with TRBJ2-7; the D call may be TRBD1 or TRBD2 (5 bases each). Trimming stripped 3 bases from V and 0 bases from J, with 9 bases between. The CDR3 sequence is 14 residues long. The germline gives CDR1 SGHAT, CDR2 FQNNGV. CDR3 DNA sequence: TGTGCCAGCAGCTTCGGGACGGACTCCTACGAGCAGTACTTC. Translating it yields CASSFGTDSYEQYF.

This rearrangement joins TRBV6-5 to TRBJ1-5; a possible D gene is TRBD1 (6 bases). Germline V gives CDR1 MNHEY, CDR2 SVGAGI. CDR3 length: 15 residues. Trimming cost V 6 bases and J 0 bases, with 12 bases left between them. Here the CDR3 reads CASRLTGSSNQPQHF. The CDR3 DNA reads as TGTGCCAGCAGATTGACAGGATCTAGCAATCAGCCCCAGCATTTT.

The chain uses TRBV27 and TRBJ1-6, with 10 bases fitting TRBD1. Trimming cost V 4 bases and J 8 bases; bases outside gene matches: 5. The CDR3 extends over 15 amino acids. The germline V gene has CDR1 MNHEY and CDR2 SMNVEV (reference sequence). CDR3 sequence reads: CASSSRTGGDSPLHF. The CDR3 DNA reads TGTGCCAGCAGTTCACGGACAGGGGGAGATTCACCCCTCCACTTT.

V gene TRBV6-4 combines with J gene TRBJ1-2, with TRBD1 identical over 9 bases. Germline V gene lookup returns CDR1 MRHNA and CDR2 SNTAGT. The CDR3 consists of 14 residues. The trim removed 0 bases at V and 9 bases at J, leaving 5 bases unmatched. The CDR3 spells CASSDSGQGGRYTF. The CDR3 DNA reads TGTGCCAGCAGTGACTCGGGACAGGGTGGGCGCTACACCTTC.

This chain uses TRBV5-1 with TRBJ2-7; D is ambiguous. CDR1 is SGHRS and CDR2 is YFSETQ in the germline V gene. The CDR3 has 16 residues. Trimming shortened V by 0 bases and J by 7 bases, and 20 bases separated the two germline ends. CDR3 in DNA: TGCGCCAGCAGCTTGGCGGTAACAGTACCGCCGCGGGAGCAGTACTTC. Encoded protein: CASSLAVTVPPREQYF.

This chain links TRBV27 with TRBJ2-3, with 10 bases identical to TRBD2. Germline loops: CDR1 MNHEY, CDR2 SMNVEV (reference sequence). This CDR3 region has 14 residues. The junction had 5 bases not matched to a gene; V was cut back by 7 bases and J by 4 bases. CDR3 sequence (DNA): TGTGCCAGCAACCCTAGCGGGAGCGCAGATACGCAGTATTTT. Residues: CASNPSGSADTQYF.

The rearrangement joins TRBV21-1 to TRBJ1-1; no DNA check was done on the table's D call, TRBD1. TRBV21-1 is a pseudogene. The CDR3 has 15 residues. This CDR3 reads CASSGRQELNTEAFF. The DNA of the CDR3 is TGTGCCAGCAGCGGAAGACAGGAACTGAACACTGAAGCTTTCTTT.

This chain links TRBV3-1 (or the pseudogene TRBV3-2) with TRBJ2-7, with 9 bases fitting TRBD2. The CDR3 has 16 amino acids. The germline V gene has CDR1 LGHDT and CDR2 YNNKEL (reference sequence). The J segment lost 7 bases and the V segment lost 0 bases, leaving 10 bases of the junction unmatched. CDR3 bases: TGTGCCAGCAGCCAAGATCCAAGCGGGAGGCGGGAAGAGCAGTACTTC. Encoded protein: CASSQDPSGRREEQYF.